The TCR beta chain under discussion was sequenced for a study of T-cell memory formation after mild COVID-19. TCRdb recomputed calls from the 5' RACE reads with MiXCR, one row per CDR3 protein. The sample has 530,000 or so distinct CDR3 sequences, roughly 17% seen once. This clonotype was picked up a small number of times. Germline lookup yields CDR1 SGHRS and CDR2 YFSETQ. The CDR3 totals 14 residues. V lost 1 base and J lost 1, with 8 bases in between. The specimen sequenced was PBMCs or a T cell subset sorted from them (not recorded which). The rearrangement links TRBV5-1 to TRBJ1-1; D unclear. The clonotype comes from an adult woman who had mild COVID-19 (a few samples of this study predate the infection). Cell type and time point are not known. The CDR3 nucleotides read TGCGCCAGCAGCTTGTCCTCCGGGAACACTGAAGCTTTCTTT. Translating gives CASSLSSGNTEAFF.